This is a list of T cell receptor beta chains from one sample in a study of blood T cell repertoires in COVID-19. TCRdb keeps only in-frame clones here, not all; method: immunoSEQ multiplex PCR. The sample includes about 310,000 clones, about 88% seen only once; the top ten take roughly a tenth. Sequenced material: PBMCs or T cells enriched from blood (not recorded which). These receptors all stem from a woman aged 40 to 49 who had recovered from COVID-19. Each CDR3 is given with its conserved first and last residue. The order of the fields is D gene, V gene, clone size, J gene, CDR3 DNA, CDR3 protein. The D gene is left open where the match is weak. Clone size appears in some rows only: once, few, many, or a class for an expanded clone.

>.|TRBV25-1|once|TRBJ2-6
TGTGCCAGCAACGGGGGAGCCCCTGGGGCCAACGTCCTGACTTTC
CASNGGAPGANVLTF
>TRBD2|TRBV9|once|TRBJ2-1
TGTGCCAGCAGCCCGGGTCTAAGGCCGCTAGCGGGATCCAATGAGCAGTTCTTC
CASSPGLRPLAGSNEQFF
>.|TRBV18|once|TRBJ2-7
TGTGCCAGCTCATCCCTCGACAGGCCCTACGAGCAGTACTTC
CASSSLDRPYEQYF
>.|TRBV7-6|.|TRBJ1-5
TGTGCCAGCAGCCTAGCCATCAATCAGCCCCAGCATTTT
CASSLAINQPQHF
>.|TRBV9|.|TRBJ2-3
TGTGCCAGCAGCGTAGAATATGATACGCAGTATTTT
CASSVEYDTQYF
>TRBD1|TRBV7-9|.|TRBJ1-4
TGTGCCAGCAGCTCCACCGGGACAGGGATTGAAAAACTGTTTTTT
CASSSTGTGIEKLFF
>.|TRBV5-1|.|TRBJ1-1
TGCGCCAGCTTAGGGGTCCCTGAAGCTTTCTTT
CASLGVPEAFF
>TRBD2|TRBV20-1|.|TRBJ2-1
TGCAGTGCTAGTCCGGGACTAGCATACGAGCAGTTCTTC
CSASPGLAYEQFF
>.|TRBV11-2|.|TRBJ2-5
TGTGCCAGCAGCTTTAGCAGGGGCAGGGAGACCCAGTACTTC
CASSFSRGRETQYF
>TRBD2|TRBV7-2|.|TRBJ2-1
TGTGCCAGCAGCTTAGCTAGCGGGAGGCATGACAATGAGCAGTTCTTC
CASSLASGRHDNEQFF
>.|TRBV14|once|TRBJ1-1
TGTGCCAGCAGCCTGGAACGCGGGAGTTTAGCTTTCTTT
CASSLERGSLAFF
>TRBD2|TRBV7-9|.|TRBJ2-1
TGTGCCAGCAGCTTAGGCGGGAGGGGGAATGAGCAGTTCTTC
CASSLGGRGNEQFF
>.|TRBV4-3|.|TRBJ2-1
TGCGCCAGCAGCCAAGAGGCTAGCCCCTACAATGAGCAGTTCTTC
CASSQEASPYNEQFF
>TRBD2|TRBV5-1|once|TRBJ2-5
TGCGCCAGCAGCTTTAGCGGGTTTGAAAAAGAGACCCAGTACTTC
CASSFSGFEKETQYF
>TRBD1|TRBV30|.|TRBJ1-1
TGTGCCTGGAGTACACTACCCGATACAGGGGGACGGGCTGAAGCTTTCTTT
CAWSTLPDTGGRAEAFF
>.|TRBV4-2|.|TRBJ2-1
TGTGCCAGCAGCCCCGGGACTCCTTCGGGCAATGAGCAGTTCTTC
CASSPGTPSGNEQFF